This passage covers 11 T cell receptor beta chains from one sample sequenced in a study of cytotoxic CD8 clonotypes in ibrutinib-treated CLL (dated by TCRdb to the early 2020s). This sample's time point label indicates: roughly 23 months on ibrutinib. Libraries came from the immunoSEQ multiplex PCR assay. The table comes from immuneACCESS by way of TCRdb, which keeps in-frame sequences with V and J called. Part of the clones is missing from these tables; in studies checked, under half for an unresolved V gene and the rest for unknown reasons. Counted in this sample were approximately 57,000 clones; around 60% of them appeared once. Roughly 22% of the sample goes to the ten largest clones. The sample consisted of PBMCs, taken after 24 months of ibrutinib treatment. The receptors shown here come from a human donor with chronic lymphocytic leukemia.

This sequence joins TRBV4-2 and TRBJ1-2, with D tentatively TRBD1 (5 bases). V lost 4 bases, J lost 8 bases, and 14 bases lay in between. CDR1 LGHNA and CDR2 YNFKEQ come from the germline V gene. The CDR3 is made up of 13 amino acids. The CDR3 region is CASSPDPQGGYTF. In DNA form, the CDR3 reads TGTGCCAGCAGCCCGGACCCCCAGGGCGGCTACACCTTC.

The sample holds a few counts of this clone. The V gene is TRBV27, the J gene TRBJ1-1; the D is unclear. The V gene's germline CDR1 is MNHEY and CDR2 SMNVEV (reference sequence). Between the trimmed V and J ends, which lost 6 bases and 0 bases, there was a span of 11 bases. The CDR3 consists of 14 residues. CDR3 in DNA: TGTGCCAGCAGCCCCGTCGGGATGAACACTGAAGCTTTCTTT. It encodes CASSPVGMNTEAFF.

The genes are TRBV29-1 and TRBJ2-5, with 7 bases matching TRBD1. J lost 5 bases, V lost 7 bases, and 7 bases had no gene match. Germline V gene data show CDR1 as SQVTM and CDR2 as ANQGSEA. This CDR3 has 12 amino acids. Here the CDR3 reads CSATEGAETQYF. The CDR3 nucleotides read TGCAGCGCGACCGAGGGGGCGGAGACCCAGTACTTC.

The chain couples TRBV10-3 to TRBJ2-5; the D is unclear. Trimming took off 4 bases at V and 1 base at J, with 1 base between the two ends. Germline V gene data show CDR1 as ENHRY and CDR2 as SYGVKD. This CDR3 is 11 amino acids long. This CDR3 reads CAISAQETQYF. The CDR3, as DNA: TGTGCCATCAGTGCCCAAGAGACCCAGTACTTC.

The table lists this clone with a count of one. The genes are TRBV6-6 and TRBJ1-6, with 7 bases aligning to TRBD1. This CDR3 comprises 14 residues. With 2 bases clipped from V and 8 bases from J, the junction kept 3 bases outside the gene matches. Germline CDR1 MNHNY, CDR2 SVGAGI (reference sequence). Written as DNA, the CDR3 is TGTGCCAGCAGTTACGACAGGGTTGATTCACCCCTCCACTTT. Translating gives CASSYDRVDSPLHF.

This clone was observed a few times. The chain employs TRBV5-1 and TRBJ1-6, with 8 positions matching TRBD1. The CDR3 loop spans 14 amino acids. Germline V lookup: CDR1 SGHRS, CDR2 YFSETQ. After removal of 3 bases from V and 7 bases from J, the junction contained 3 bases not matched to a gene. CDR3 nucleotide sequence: TGCGCCAGCAGCTATGGACAGGGCAATTCACCCCTCCACTTT. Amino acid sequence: CASSYGQGNSPLHF. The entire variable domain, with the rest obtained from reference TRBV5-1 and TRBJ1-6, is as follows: KAGVTQTPRYLIKTRGQQVTLSCSPISGHRSVSWYQQTPGQGLQFLFEYFSETQRNKGNFPGRFSGRQFSNSRSEMNVSTLELGDSALYLCASSYGQGNSPLHFGNGTRLTVT.

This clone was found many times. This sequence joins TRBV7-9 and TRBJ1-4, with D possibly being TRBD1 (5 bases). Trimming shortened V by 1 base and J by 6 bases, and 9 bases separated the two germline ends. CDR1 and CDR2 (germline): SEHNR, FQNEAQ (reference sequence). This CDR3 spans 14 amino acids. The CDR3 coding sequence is TGTGCCAGCAGCTTAGGGGGGAGAGATGAAAAACTGTTTTTT. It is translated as CASSLGGRDEKLFF. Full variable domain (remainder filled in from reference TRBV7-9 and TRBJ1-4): DTGVSQNPRHKITKRGQNVTFRCDPISEHNRLYWYRQTLGQGPEFLTYFQNEAQLEKSRLLSDRFSAERPKGSFSTLEIQRTEQGDSAMYLCASSLGGRDEKLFFGSGTQLSVL.

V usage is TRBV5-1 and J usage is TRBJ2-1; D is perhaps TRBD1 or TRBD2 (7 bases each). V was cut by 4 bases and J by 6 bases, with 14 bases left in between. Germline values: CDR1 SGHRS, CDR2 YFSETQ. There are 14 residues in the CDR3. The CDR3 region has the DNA TGCGCCAGCAGCAGGGAGGGACAGCTCAATGAGCAGTTCTTC. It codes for CASSREGQLNEQFF.

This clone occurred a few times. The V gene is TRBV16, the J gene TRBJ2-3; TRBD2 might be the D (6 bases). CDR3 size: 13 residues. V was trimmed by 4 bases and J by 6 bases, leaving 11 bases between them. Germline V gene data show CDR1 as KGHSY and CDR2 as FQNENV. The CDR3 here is CASSPRRGDTQYF. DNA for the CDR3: TGTGCCAGCAGCCCGCGGCGGGGTGATACGCAGTATTTT.

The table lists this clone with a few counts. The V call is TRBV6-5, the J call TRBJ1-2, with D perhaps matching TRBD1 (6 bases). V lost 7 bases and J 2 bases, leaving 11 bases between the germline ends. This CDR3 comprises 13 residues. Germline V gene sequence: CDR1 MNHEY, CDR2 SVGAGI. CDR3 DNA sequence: TGTGCCAGCAAGCGGACAGAGAACTATGGCTACACCTTC. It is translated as CASKRTENYGYTF.

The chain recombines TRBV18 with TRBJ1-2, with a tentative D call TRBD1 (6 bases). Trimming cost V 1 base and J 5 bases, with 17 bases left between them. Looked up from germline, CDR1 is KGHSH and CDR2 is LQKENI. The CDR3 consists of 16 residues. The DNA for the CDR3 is TGTGCCAGCTCACCACTCGGACCAAGACAGGATTATGGCTACACCTTC. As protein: CASSPLGPRQDYGYTF.